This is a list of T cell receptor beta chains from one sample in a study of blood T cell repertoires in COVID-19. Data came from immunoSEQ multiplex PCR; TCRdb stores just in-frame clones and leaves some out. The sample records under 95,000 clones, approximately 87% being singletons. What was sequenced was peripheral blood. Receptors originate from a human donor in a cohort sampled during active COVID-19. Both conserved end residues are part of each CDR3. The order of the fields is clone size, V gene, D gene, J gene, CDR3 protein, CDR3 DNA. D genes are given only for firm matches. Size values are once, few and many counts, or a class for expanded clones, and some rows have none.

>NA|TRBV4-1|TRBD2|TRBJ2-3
CASNSGRRTDTQYF
TGCGCCAGCAATAGCGGGAGGCGGACAGATACGCAGTATTTT
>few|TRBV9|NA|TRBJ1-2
CASSVDDSRTNGYTF
TGTGCCAGCAGCGTAGACGACAGTCGGACCAATGGCTACACCTTC
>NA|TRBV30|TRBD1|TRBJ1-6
CAWTGTGDSPLHF
TGTGCCTGGACCGGGACAGGCGATTCACCCCTCCACTTT
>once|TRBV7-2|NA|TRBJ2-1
CASSSRAMRYNEQFF
TGTGCCAGCAGCTCCAGGGCCATGAGATACAATGAGCAGTTCTTC
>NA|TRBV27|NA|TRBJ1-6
CASRDRNSPLHF
TGTGCCAGCAGAGACAGAAATTCACCCCTCCACTTT
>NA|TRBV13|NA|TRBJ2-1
CASSLESGEFSEQFF
TGTGCCAGCAGCTTAGAGTCAGGGGAATTCAGTGAGCAGTTCTTC
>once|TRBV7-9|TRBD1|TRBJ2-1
CASSSYGKQGQDPNEQFF
TGTGCCAGCAGCTCATATGGTAAACAGGGGCAAGATCCCAATGAGCAGTTCTTC
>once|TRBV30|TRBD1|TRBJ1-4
CAWSDHGQGKLFF
TGTGCCTGGAGTGACCATGGACAGGGGAAACTGTTTTTT
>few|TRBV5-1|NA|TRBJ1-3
CASSLVPGDSGNTIYF
TGCGCCAGCAGCTTGGTTCCCGGGGACTCTGGAAACACCATATATTTT
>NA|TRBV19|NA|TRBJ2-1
CASNLGGSSYNEQFF
TGTGCCAGTAATCTTGGCGGGTCCTCCTACAATGAGCAGTTCTTC
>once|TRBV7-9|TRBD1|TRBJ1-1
CASSLADRGNTEAFF
TGTGCCAGCAGCTTAGCCGACAGGGGAAACACTGAAGCTTTCTTT
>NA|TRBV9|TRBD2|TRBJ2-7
CASSVDPGTSGGNQYF
TGTGCCAGCAGCGTAGACCCCGGGACTAGCGGGGGGAACCAGTACTTC
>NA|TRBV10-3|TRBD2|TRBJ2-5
CAISEPGLAEGGETQYF
TGTGCCATCAGTGAACCCGGACTAGCGGAGGGGGGGGAGACCCAGTACTTC
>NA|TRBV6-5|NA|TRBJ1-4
CASSLNVYRNEKLFF
TGTGCCAGCAGCCTGAATGTCTACCGTAATGAAAAACTGTTTTTT
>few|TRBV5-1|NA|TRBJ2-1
CASSSTGSPGEQFF
TGCGCCAGCAGCTCAACAGGGTCTCCGGGGGAGCAGTTCTTC
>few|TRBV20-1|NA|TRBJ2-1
CSARGGDEQFF
TGCAGTGCTAGAGGGGGAGATGAGCAGTTCTTC
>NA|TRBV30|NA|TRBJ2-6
CASPSGRDSGANVLTF
TGTGCCTCCCCATCTGGCCGGGACTCTGGGGCCAACGTCCTGACTTTC
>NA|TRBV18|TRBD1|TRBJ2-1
CASSPPLGQGEVEQFF
TGTGCCAGCTCACCACCCCTAGGACAGGGTGAGGTTGAGCAGTTCTTC
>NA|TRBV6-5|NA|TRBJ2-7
CASSYSRGAGPYEQYF
TGTGCCAGCAGTTACTCAAGGGGCGCTGGTCCCTACGAGCAGTACTTC
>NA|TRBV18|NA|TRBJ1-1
CASSSAPGQNTEAFF
TGTGCCAGCTCATCAGCACCGGGACAGAACACTGAAGCTTTCTTT
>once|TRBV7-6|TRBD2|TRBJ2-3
CASSHGTSGSHIDTQYF
TGTGCCAGCAGCCACGGGACTAGCGGGAGCCACATAGATACGCAGTATTTT
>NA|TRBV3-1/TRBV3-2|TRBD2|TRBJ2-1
CASSYGLAVYNEQFF
TGTGCCAGCAGCTATGGACTAGCGGTTTACAATGAGCAGTTCTTC
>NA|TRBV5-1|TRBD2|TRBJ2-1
CASSLDGTSLNEQFF
TGCGCCAGCAGCTTGGATGGGACTAGCCTCAATGAGCAGTTCTTC
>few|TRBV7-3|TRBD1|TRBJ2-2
CASSSGQGAGNTGELFF
TGTGCCAGCAGCTCAGGACAGGGGGCTGGAAACACCGGGGAGCTGTTTTTT
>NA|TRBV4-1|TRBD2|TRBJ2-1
CASSQKDVTSGSNNEQFF
TGCGCCAGCAGCCAGAAGGACGTAACTAGCGGGAGTAACAATGAGCAGTTCTTC
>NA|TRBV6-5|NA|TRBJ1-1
CASSYSVGVTEAFF
TGTGCCAGCAGTTACTCCGTAGGGGTCACTGAAGCTTTCTTT